This TCR beta chain is drawn from a study of shared clonotypes between healthy human individuals. Libraries were prepared by immunoSEQ multiplex PCR; TCRdb keeps only in-frame clonotypes and omits some of them. The data hold some 2.4 million clones, with approximately 94% observed a single time. The CDR3 is 17 residues long. V lost 4 bases, J lost 0 bases, and 13 bases lay in between. Germline CDR1 and CDR2: MDHEN and SYDVKM. Sequenced sample: naive CD4+ T cells from PBMCs. Described subset: CD45RA+ positively selected. The TCR originated in a man in his late teens or twenties in good health. Some clones in this sample may be carry-over from other donors' samples. The chain is built from TRBV28 and TRBJ1-6; D may be TRBD1 (6 bases). The CDR3 protein is CASSSIGGSSYNSPLHF. Written as DNA, the CDR3 is TGTGCCAGCAGTTCGATAGGGGGGAGCTCCTATAATTCACCCCTCCACTTT.